Below, 2 T cell receptor beta chains from the same sample are listed, as sequenced in a study of T cell responses to AZD1222 COVID-19 vaccine (dated by TCRdb to the early 2020s). Libraries were prepared through the immunoSEQ multiplex PCR assay. TCRdb retrieved this table from immuneACCESS and kept in-frame rearrangements only. Not all clones are present; in checked studies, unresolved V genes account for under half, and no reason is known for the remainder. The table for this sample lists under 90,000 clones; 83% of them were counted only once. The ten biggest clones cover 1.3% of the sample. Explained via the paper, the time point label denotes: about 28 days (+/-7) after the second vaccine dose. Sequencing was performed on peripheral blood, taken 28 days after the second AZD1222 dose. These receptors originate from an adult who received the AZD1222 COVID-19 vaccine.

V gene TRBV4-1 combines with J gene TRBJ2-7, with 7 bases that match TRBD1. CDR1 is MGHRA, CDR2 YSYEKL, per germline. CDR3 size: 16 residues. The V gene end was trimmed by 5 bases and the J gene end by 1 base; junction bases not matched to a gene: 11. CDR3 sequence reads: CASSAPGTDTSYEQYF. As DNA, the CDR3 is TGCGCCAGCAGCGCCCCCGGGACAGACACTTCCTACGAGCAGTACTTC.

This chain connects TRBV29-1 to TRBJ2-7, with D possibly TRBD2 on 6 matching bases. Germline CDR1 SQVTM, CDR2 ANQGSEA. Trimming left V 4 bases short and J 6 bases short, with 13 bases between. CDR3 size: 12 residues. CDR3 sequence: CSVGSGTVEQYF. In nucleotides, the CDR3 is TGCAGCGTTGGGTCCGGGACTGTCGAGCAGTACTTC.